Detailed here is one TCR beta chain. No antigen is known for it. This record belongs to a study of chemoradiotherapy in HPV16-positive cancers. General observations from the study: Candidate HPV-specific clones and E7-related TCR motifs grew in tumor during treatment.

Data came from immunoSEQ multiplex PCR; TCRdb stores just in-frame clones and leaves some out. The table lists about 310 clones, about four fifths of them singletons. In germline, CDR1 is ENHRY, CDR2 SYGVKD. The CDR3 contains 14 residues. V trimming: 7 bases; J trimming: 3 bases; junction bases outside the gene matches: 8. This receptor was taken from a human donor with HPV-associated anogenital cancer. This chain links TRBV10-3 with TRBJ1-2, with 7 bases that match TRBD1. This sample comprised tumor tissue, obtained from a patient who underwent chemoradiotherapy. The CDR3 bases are TGTGCCATCACGGCGGGTACAGGGGACTATGGCTACACCTTC. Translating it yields CAITAGTGDYGYTF.